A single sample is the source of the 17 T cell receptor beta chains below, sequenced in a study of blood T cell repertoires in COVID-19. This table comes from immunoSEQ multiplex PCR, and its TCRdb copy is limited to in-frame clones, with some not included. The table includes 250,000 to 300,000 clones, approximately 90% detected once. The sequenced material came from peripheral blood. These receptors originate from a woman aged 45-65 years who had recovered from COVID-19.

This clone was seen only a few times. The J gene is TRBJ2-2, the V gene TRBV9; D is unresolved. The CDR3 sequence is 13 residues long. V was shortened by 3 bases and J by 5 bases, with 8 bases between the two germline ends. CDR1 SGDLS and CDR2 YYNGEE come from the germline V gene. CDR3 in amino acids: CASSETQTGELFF. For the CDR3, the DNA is TGTGCCAGCAGCGAGACTCAGACCGGGGAGCTGTTTTTT.

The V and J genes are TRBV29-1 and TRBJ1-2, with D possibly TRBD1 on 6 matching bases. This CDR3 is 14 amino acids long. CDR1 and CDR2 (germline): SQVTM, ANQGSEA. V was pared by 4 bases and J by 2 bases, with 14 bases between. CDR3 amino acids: CSVVAGAYNYGYTF. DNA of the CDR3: TGCAGCGTTGTTGCAGGGGCTTACAACTATGGCTACACCTTC. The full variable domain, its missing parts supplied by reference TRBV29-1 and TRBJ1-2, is SAVISQKPSRDICQRGTSLTIQCQVDSQVTMMFWYRQQPGQSLTLIATANQGSEATYESGFVIDKFPISRPNLTFSTLTVSNMSPEDSSIYLCSVVAGAYNYGYTFGSGTRLTVV.

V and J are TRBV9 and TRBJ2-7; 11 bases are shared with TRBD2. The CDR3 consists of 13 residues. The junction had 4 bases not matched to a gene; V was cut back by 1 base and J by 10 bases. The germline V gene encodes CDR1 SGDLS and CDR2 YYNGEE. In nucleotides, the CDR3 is TGTGCCAGCAGCGTAACTAGCGGGAGATTACAGTACTTC. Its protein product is CASSVTSGRLQYF.

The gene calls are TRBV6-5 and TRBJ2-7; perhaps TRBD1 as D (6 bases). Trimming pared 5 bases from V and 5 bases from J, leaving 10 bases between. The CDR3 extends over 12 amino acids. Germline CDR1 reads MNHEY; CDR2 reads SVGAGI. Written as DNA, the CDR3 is TGTGCCAGCAGTAAGACAGGCGACGAGCAGTACTTC. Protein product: CASSKTGDEQYF.

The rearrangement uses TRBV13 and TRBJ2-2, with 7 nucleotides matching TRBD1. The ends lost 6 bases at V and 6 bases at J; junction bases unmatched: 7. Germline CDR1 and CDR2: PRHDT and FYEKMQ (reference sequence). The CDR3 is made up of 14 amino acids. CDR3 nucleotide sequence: TGTGCCAGCAGAGGGGGCGGCGAGGCCGGGGAGCTGTTTTTT. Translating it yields CASRGGGEAGELFF.

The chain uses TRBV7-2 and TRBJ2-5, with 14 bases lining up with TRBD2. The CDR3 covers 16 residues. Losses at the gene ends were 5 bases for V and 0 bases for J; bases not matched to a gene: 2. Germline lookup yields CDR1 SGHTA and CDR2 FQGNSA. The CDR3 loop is CASSGTSGGYQETQYF. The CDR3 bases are TGTGCCAGCAGCGGGACTAGCGGGGGATACCAAGAGACCCAGTACTTC.

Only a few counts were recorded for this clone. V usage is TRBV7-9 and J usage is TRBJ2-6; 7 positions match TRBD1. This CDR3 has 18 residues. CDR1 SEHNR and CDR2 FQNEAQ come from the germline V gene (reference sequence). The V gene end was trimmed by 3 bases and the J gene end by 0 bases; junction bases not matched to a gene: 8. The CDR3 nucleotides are TGTGCCAGCAGCTTGGGGACAGAAAGGCCCTCTGGGGCCAACGTCCTGACTTTC. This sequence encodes CASSLGTERPSGANVLTF.

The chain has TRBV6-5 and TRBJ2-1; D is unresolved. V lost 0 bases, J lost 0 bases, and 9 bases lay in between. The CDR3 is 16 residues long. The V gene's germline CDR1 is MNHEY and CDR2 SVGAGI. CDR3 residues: CASSYSAALSYNEQFF. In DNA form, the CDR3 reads TGTGCCAGCAGTTACTCGGCGGCCCTCTCCTACAATGAGCAGTTCTTC.

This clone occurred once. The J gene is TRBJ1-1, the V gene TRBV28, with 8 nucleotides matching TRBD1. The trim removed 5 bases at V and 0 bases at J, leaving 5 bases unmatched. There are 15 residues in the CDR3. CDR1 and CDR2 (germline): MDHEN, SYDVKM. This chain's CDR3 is CASSPWTGMNTEAFF. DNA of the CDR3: TGTGCCAGCAGTCCGTGGACAGGGATGAACACTGAAGCTTTCTTT.

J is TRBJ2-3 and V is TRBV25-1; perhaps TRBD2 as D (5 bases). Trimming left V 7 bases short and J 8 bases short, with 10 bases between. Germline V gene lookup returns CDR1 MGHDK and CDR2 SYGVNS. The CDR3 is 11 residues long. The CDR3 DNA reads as TGTGCCAGCACCGGGGTGCGTACGCAGTATTTT. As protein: CASTGVRTQYF.

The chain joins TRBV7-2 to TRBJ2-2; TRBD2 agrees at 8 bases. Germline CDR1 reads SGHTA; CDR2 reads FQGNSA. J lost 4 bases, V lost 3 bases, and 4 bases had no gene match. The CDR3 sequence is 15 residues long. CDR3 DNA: TGTGCCAGCAGCTTCCGGCGGGGGGTCACCGGGGAGCTGTTTTTT. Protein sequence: CASSFRRGVTGELFF.

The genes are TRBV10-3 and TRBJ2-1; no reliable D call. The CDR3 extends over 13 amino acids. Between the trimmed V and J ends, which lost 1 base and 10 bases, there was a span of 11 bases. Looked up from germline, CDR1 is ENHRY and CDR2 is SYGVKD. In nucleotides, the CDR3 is TGTGCCATCAGTGAGTATTCAGACATCGAGCAGTTCTTC. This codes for CAISEYSDIEQFF.

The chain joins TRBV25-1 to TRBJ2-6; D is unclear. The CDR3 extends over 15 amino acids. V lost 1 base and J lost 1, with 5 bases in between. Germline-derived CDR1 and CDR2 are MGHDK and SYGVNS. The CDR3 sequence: CASSEWRSGANVLTF. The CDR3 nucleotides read TGTGCCAGCAGTGAATGGCGGTCTGGGGCCAACGTCCTGACTTTC.

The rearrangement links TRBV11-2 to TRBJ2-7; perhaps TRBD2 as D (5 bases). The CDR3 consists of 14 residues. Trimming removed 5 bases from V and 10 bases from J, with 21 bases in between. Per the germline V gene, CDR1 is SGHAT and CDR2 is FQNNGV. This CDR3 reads CASSHPYSDSIQYF. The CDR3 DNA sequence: TGTGCCAGCAGCCACCCCTATTCGGACTCAATCCAGTACTTC. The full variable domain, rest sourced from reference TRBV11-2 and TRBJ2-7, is EAGVAQSPRYKIIEKRQSVAFWCNPISGHATLYWYQQILGQGPKLLIQFQNNGVVDDSQLPKDRFSAERLKGVDSTLKIQPAKLEDSAVYLCASSHPYSDSIQYFGPGTRLTVT.

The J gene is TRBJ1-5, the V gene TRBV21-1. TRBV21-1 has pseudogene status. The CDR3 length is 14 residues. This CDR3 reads CASSKPGGNQPQHF. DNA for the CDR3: TGTGCCAGCAGCAAACCCGGGGGTAATCAGCCCCAGCATTTT.

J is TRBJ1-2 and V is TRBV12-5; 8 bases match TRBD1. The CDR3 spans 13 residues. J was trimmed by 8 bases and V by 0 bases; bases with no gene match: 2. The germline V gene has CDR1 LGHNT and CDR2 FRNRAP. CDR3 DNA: TGTGCTAGTGGTTTGGTAGACAGGGGAGGCTACACCTTC. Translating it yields CASGLVDRGGYTF.

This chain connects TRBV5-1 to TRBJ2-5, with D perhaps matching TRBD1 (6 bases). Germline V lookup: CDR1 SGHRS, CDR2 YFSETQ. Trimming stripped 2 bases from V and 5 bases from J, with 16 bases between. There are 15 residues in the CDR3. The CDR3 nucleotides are TGCGCCAGCAGCTTAATAGGGGACATGGCGGAGACCCAGTACTTC. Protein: CASSLIGDMAETQYF.